Below, 5 T cell receptor beta chains from the same sample are listed, as sequenced in a study of blood T cell repertoires in COVID-19. Profiled with immunoSEQ multiplex PCR; TCRdb holds only in-frame clones, not every one. The sample carries about 200,000 clones, less than 95% recorded once. The sequenced material came from peripheral blood. The receptors derive from a young man with COVID-19, enrolled during active disease.

The genes are TRBV6-4 and TRBJ1-2, with 10 bases fitting TRBD1. This CDR3 has 15 residues. CDR1 is MRHNA and CDR2 is SNTAGT in the germline V gene. V gave up 6 bases and J gave up 1 base; unmatched junction bases: 5. Here the CDR3 DNA reads TGTGCCAGCAGGGCCGGGACAGGGGATAACTATGGCTACACCTTC. Translation: CASRAGTGDNYGYTF.

This chain joins TRBV3-1 (or the pseudogene TRBV3-2) and TRBJ2-1; TRBD1 agrees at 10 bases. CDR1 LGHDT and CDR2 YNNKEL come from the germline V gene (reference sequence). The V segment lost 2 bases and the J segment 8 bases; nucleotides outside the gene matches: 3. The CDR3 covers 14 residues. In DNA, the CDR3 is TGTGCCAGCAGCCAAAGGGACAGGGGTGATGAGCAGTTCTTC. Its protein is CASSQRDRGDEQFF.

The chain uses TRBV12-5 and TRBJ1-1; D is possibly TRBD1 (6 bases). Germline V CDR1 and CDR2: LGHNT, FRNRAP. V was trimmed by 0 bases and J by 4 bases, leaving 15 bases between them. The CDR3 is made up of 16 amino acids. CDR3 DNA sequence: TGTGCTAGTGGTTTGGTTAGGGGCCGAGGGGGCACTGAAGCTTTCTTT. This sequence encodes CASGLVRGRGGTEAFF.

The V call is TRBV30, the J call TRBJ2-5; D might be TRBD1 (5 bases). With 0 bases removed from V and 5 bases from J, the gap between germline ends came to 10 bases. CDR1 is GTSNPN, CDR2 SVGIG, per germline (reference sequence). CDR3 length: 13 amino acids. As DNA, the CDR3 is TGTGCCTGGAGTGTAACAGGTGGGGAGACCCAGTACTTC. Translation gives CAWSVTGGETQYF.

This clone was seen a single time. The CDR3 protein is CASTPRGGFGYTF. The DNA for the CDR3 is TGTGCCAGTACCCCCAGAGGGGGCTTTGGCTACACCTTC. This chain links TRBV19 with TRBJ1-2; 7 positions agree with TRBD1. The CDR3 runs 13 residues. Germline values: CDR1 LNHDA, CDR2 SQIVND (reference sequence). V was clipped by 7 bases and J by 7 bases; unmatched bases: 9.